This T cell receptor (beta chain) was documented in a study of cytomegalovirus exposure and HLA in healthy donors (dated by TCRdb to 2016 to 2017). Turning to the overall study: According to an earlier analysis of a few hundred of the donors, about 179 million T cells yielded roughly 100 million unique TCR beta sequences and approximately 300 Gb of sequence data. An early release that covered around 590 HLA-typed donors contained about 300 gigabases of sequencing data and 85 million to 100 million unique TCR sequences. The genetic ancestry cluster associated with self-reported Caucasian donors included over 80% of the 398 genotyped donors. The study aimed to test whether cataloging public T cell receptors could reveal signatures of past pathogen exposure. Using immunosequencing, the study profiled T cell repertoires from around 680 subjects and related those repertoires to cytomegalovirus serostatus. A separate validation cohort of 100 to 150 different subjects was used in addition to the approximately 640-subject first cohort. The study combined high-throughput TCR immunosequencing, statistical association of individual TCRs with disease status, and machine learning to predict cytomegalovirus infection status. A later analysis re-analyzed previously published TCR beta repertoires from 550 to 700 donors and added high-resolution HLA genotyping to study TCR occurrence patterns. Rather than drawing on any new phenotypic data, the later analysis identified candidate immune exposures from TCR beta sequences and the way those sequences occurred across donors. An earlier analysis of some 500 of the donors used high-throughput TCR beta sequencing to judge whether each TCR beta V gene segment behaved as functional or pseudogenic. Donor age, sex, ethnicity and CMV serostatus were collected together with the repertoire data. In a later genetic analysis, genome-wide SNP genotypes for about 55% of the roughly 670 donors were used, and that subset was treated as a discovery cohort. All discovery cohort repertoires had been generated using a single sequencing platform. HLA typing included class I and class II loci at four-digit resolution. The number of donors typed differed by locus, with about 620-630 for A, B, C, DRB1 and DQB1, 522 for DQA1, 600 to 610 for DPA1, and some 470 for DPB1. Five DR-DQ haplotypes were treated as single units for association and clustering because of strong linkage in the cohort. On average, roughly 240,000 unique TCR beta nucleotide sequences were sequenced per donor among several hundred genotyped donors of the cohort, with about 17% of those sequences being non-productive. What the study reported, not specific to this receptor: According to a later genetic analysis, donors in an Asian-associated ancestry cluster had fewer N-insertions in productive TCRs than the approximately 670-donor mean. Because counts were too low, some 17 rarely observed V segments, including chromosome 9 orphons, were left out of the earlier analysis of 500 to 750 of the donors. Sequencing depth was assumed to be roughly uniform across donors in the presence/absence analyses, though that assumption may not hold. The authors suggested that the approach could potentially be generalized to other disease states and immunological phenotypes. In vitro tests confirmed that a few of the cytomegalovirus-associated TCR beta chains recognize cytomegalovirus antigens. A later genetic analysis associated a missense DCLRE1C variant with V-gene and J-gene trimming of TCR beta chains, and an independent cohort replicated the association. Assigning TCR associations to individual alleles was difficult when HLA alleles, especially DR and DQ, strongly co-occurred. Some IMGT-functional V segments, including TRBV6-2 and TRBV6-3, could not be distinguished by the 87-base-pair reads and were therefore excluded. The study listed 150 to 200 TCR beta chains as associated with cytomegalovirus. This cohort had only TCR beta chains sequenced, and the lack of alpha or paired-chain data limited which features could be detected. Correlated functional status among segregating V segments might be attributable to linkage disequilibrium, but an unknown experimental factor could not be ruled out. Across donors, most TCR sequences were observed very rarely, whereas some public TCRs were present in many individuals. A later analysis reported that several top co-occurrence clusters appeared linked to parvovirus B19, influenza, CMV and Epstein-Barr virus. The classifier was reported to diagnose cytomegalovirus status with high specificity and sensitivity in both the original and validation cohorts. A further reported finding was that TCR beta sequences accurately predicted the HLA-A and HLA-B alleles for most subjects in the first cohort. In a later analysis, some 18,000 TCR beta sequences were associated with specific HLA alleles at a false discovery rate of 0.05. A later analysis found that HLA-associated TCR beta chains were more clonally expanded and had lower generation probabilities than equally common non-associated chains. HLA typing was unavailable for some donors at each locus, so association tests used only the typed subset. In a later analysis, the rate of TCR association differed among HLA loci, with DRB1 alleles having the most associated TCRs and HLA-C alleles having the fewest. A cluster of highly shared sequence variants was judged likely to be a technical artifact of the sequencing pipeline. In an earlier analysis of some 640 of the donors, most TCR beta V segments were observed in productive rearrangements about 90% or about 30% of the time, broadly matching IMGT annotations. Immune exposure information for the cohort was limited to CMV serostatus. A later analysis found that most CMV-associated TCR beta chains appeared HLA-restricted, with HLA associations seemingly driven largely by CMV exposure.

The cohort was made up of approximately 670 healthy bone marrow donors. At the time of sampling, all cohort members were nominally healthy, though unrecorded immune exposures were likely present. The donor was CMV seronegative and was included in the group of a few hundred seronegative cohort members. A peripheral blood sample was provided by each donor, and peripheral blood mononuclear cells were used for TCR beta sequencing. Genomic DNA extraction from the blood cell samples was performed with the Qiagen DNeasy Blood Extraction Kit. For CDR1 and CDR2, the germline V gene (reference sequence) lists MNHNY and SVGAGI. V loses 0 bases, J loses 4 bases, and the germline ends lie 15 bases apart. Its CDR3 holds 16 amino acids, cysteine through phenylalanine. The DNA shown is the 48-base CDR3, in frame from base 1. This clone was detected only once. The specificity of this receptor is unknown. Per-base quality was not reported, and no clone a single base away is much larger than it.

Library method: the immunoSEQ multiplex PCR assay. For the multiplex PCR, a mixture combining 60 forward primers for TCR Vbeta segments and 13 reverse primers for TCR Jbeta segments was used. The CDR3 region of rearranged TCR beta genes was amplified from genomic DNA by a multiplex PCR assay. The amplified TCR beta libraries were sequenced on the Illumina HiSeq System as 87-base-pair reads. In the original analysis: In a later analysis, tens of millions of unique TCR beta chains were counted across the roughly 610 repertoires, and roughly 10 million of these chains were shared by at least two donors. Raw reads were error-corrected and collapsed into unique sequences by a nearest-neighbor algorithm in which closely related sequences were merged to remove PCR and sequencing errors. To assign V, D and J gene segments, CDR3 sequences were aligned to IMGT reference sequences. Each retained sequence needed at least a six-nucleotide match to both a V gene segment and a J gene segment. A rearrangement was called productive if the CDR3 had no stop codons and remained in frame with V and J, and every other rearrangement was called non-productive. Following IMGT convention, CDR3 was defined as the stretch from the second conserved V-encoded cysteine up to the conserved J-encoded phenylalanine. Sequences without an unambiguous match to a single V gene segment were excluded from the earlier analysis of 450 to 750 of the donors. In an earlier analysis of a few hundred of the donors, a V segment was called functional when productive rearrangements were above 56.7%, and segregating when the standard deviation between donors exceeded 5%. A statistical classification framework was built to diagnose cytomegalovirus status from the catalog of TCR beta chain sequences. In a later analysis, V and J genes were assigned by comparing TCR nucleotide sequences against IMGT/GENE-DB human TR gene sequences. The TCRdist pipeline was used in a later analysis to assign CDR3 sequences and most-parsimonious VDJ recombination scenarios. In a later analysis, every TCR beta chain was defined by the combination of its CDR3 amino acid sequence and its V-gene family, and reads without a unique V-gene family were dropped. To address suspected cross-contamination and a sequencing artifact, a later analysis removed 592 highly shared, low-generation-probability nucleotide sequences. A later analysis calculated a clonal expansion index for each public chain from normalized within-repertoire ranks of inferred template counts. A later analysis computed generation probabilities with a VDJ recombination model fitted to out-of-frame rearrangements, and checked the results against IGoR. Hypergeometric tests were used in a later analysis to score TCR-TCR, TCR-HLA and TCR-CMV co-occurrence, with a repertoire-size bias correction applied to the TCR pairs. To estimate false discovery rates, a later analysis permuted the HLA or CMV assignments 20 times. In a later analysis, co-occurring TCRs were grouped using DBSCAN, and TCRdist sequence similarity was added for clustering within HLA-allele-positive subsets. For co-occurrence clustering, repertoires with fewer than 30,000 or more than 120,000 public chains were excluded, along with several repertoires with anomalous nucleotide sharing. TCRdb limited this immuneACCESS table to in-frame rearrangements with V and J called. A share of clones is missing; checked studies link under half to unresolved V genes, and the rest is unexplained. That table supplies the V and J calls and clone size; D and trimming were determined from the DNA. The table for this sample lists roughly 100,000 clones; about 80% of them were counted only once. The ten largest clonotypes hold roughly 1.9% of the sample.

Sequencing was performed on PBMCs. The rearranged chain carries TRBV6-6 and TRBJ1-2; TRBD1 could be the D gene, as 6 bases match. The receptor was derived from a man under 40 in good health and CMV-seronegative. The nucleotide sequence reads TGTGCCAGCAGTTACTCCCCTTTATTGACAGGCTATGGCTACACCTTC. Protein translation: CASSYSPLLTGYGYTF.